Shown below are 19 T cell receptor beta chains from a single sample sequenced in a study of shared clonotypes between healthy human individuals. Sequencing was performed with immunoSEQ multiplex PCR; in TCRdb, only in-frame clones are kept and a portion is missing. Among 2 million to 2.5 million clones listed, 85% to 95% were seen once. The specimen was naive CD4+ T cells from PBMCs. As to subset: CD45RA+ positively selected. The receptors come from a man aged 18 to 29 in good health. Some clones in this sample may be carry-over from other donors' samples.

The chain links TRBV4-2 to TRBJ2-3, with 8 bases identical to TRBD1. CDR1 and CDR2 (germline): LGHNA, YNFKEQ. Trimming cost V 1 base and J 0 bases; bases outside gene matches: 6. This CDR3 has 17 residues. CDR3 coding DNA: TGTGCCAGCAGCCAAGGAAAGACAGGGGTGAGCACAGATACGCAGTATTTT. The encoded protein is CASSQGKTGVSTDTQYF.

In its sample, this clone was seen once. The rearrangement uses TRBV5-1 and TRBJ1-4; possibly TRBD1 for D (5 bases). The germline gives CDR1 SGHRS, CDR2 YFSETQ. Trimming shortened V by 3 bases and J by 4 bases, and 10 bases separated the two germline ends. The CDR3 totals 14 residues. The CDR3 is CASSSGAINEKLFF. CDR3 nucleotides: TGCGCCAGCAGCTCCGGGGCCATTAATGAAAAACTGTTTTTT.

The count of this clone is one. This chain uses TRBV7-2 with TRBJ2-3; D gene unclear. The CDR3 contains 16 residues. In germline, CDR1 is SGHTA, CDR2 FQGNSA. With 1 base removed from V and 0 bases from J, the gap between germline ends came to 11 bases. The CDR3, as DNA: TGTGCCAGCAGCTTAGTTGTGACGCAAAGCACAGATACGCAGTATTTT. It encodes CASSLVVTQSTDTQYF.

The chain carries TRBV10-3 and TRBJ2-7, with unresolved D. CDR3 length: 12 amino acids. Germline V lookup: CDR1 ENHRY, CDR2 SYGVKD. V lost 3 bases to trimming and J lost 3 bases, with 6 bases between them. CDR3 residues: CAISDSLYEQYF. CDR3 in DNA: TGTGCCATCAGTGACAGCCTCTACGAGCAGTACTTC.

The chain has TRBV2 and TRBJ2-1; possibly TRBD1 for D (5 bases). The CDR3 is 15 amino acids. Trimming pared 5 bases from V and 0 bases from J, leaving 11 bases between. Germline V CDR1 and CDR2: SNHLY, FYNNEI. The CDR3 sequence is CASSQDIGSYNEQFF. The CDR3, as DNA: TGTGCCAGCAGTCAGGACATCGGCTCCTACAATGAGCAGTTCTTC.

The CDR3 loop is CSGRTDNTYNEQFF. CDR3 in DNA: TGCAGCGGACGGACTGACAATACCTACAATGAGCAGTTCTTC. The J gene is TRBJ2-1, the V gene TRBV29-1; D possibly corresponds to TRBD2 (5 bases). Germline V gives CDR1 SQVTM, CDR2 ANQGSEA. CDR3 size: 14 residues. V shed 7 bases and J shed 2 bases, with 15 bases lying between them.

This sequence joins TRBV5-1 and TRBJ1-1; D is uncertain. This CDR3 has 15 amino acids. In germline, CDR1 is SGHRS, CDR2 YFSETQ. With 0 bases removed from V and 4 bases from J, the gap between germline ends came to 13 bases. The CDR3 DNA reads TGCGCCAGCAGCTTGGCCTCGGGCTACGGCACTGAAGCTTTCTTT. Its translation is CASSLASGYGTEAFF.

This chain uses TRBV7-8 with TRBJ1-3, with D unresolved. Trimming removed 7 bases from V and 3 bases from J, with 16 bases in between. This CDR3 contains 15 residues. Germline assignment: CDR1 SGHVS and CDR2 FQNEAQ. In DNA, the CDR3 is TGTGCCAGCACCCCAAGGTTGGGTGTTGGAAACACCATATATTTT. Protein product: CASTPRLGVGNTIYF. Looking up the rest from reference TRBV7-8 and TRBJ1-3 gives the full variable domain: GAGVSQSPRYKVAKRGQDVALRCDPISGHVSLFWYQQALGQGPEFLTYFQNEAQLDKSGLPSDRFFAERPEGSVSTLKIQRTQQEDSAVYLCASTPRLGVGNTIYFGEGSWLTVV.

The chain joins TRBV9 to TRBJ2-3; D is tentatively TRBD1 or TRBD2 (5 bases each). This CDR3 has 13 residues. V lost 4 bases and J lost 6, with 12 bases in between. CDR1 SGDLS and CDR2 YYNGEE come from the germline V gene. Written as DNA, the CDR3 is TGTGCCAGCAGCCCCGGGGCAACTGATACGCAGTATTTT. Translated, it gives CASSPGATDTQYF.

V and J are TRBV9 and TRBJ1-1; 8 positions match TRBD1. The ends lost 4 bases at V and 3 bases at J; junction bases unmatched: 5. Germline V gives CDR1 SGDLS, CDR2 YYNGEE. CDR3 length equals 14 residues. As DNA, the CDR3 is TGTGCCAGCAGCCCTACAGGGGGGGACACTGAAGCTTTCTTT. Translated: CASSPTGGDTEAFF.

V gene TRBV28 combines with J gene TRBJ2-7; D is unclear. The CDR3 is made up of 14 amino acids. The germline gives CDR1 MDHEN, CDR2 SYDVKM. Trimming shortened V by 7 bases and J by 0 bases, and 13 bases separated the two germline ends. The CDR3 sequence: CASTNSDRSYEQYF. The CDR3 DNA reads TGTGCCAGCACCAACTCGGACCGCTCCTACGAGCAGTACTTC. The entire variable domain, with the rest obtained from reference TRBV28 and TRBJ2-7, is as follows: DVKVTQSSRYLVKRTGEKVFLECVQDMDHENMFWYRQDPGLGLRLIYFSYDVKMKEKGDIPEGYSVSREKKERFSLILESASTNQTSMYLCASTNSDRSYEQYFGPGTRLTVT.

The V call is TRBV28, the J call TRBJ2-1; TRBD1 aligns across 7 bases. V gave up 6 bases and J gave up 4 bases; unmatched junction bases: 3. Germline V gives CDR1 MDHEN, CDR2 SYDVKM. The CDR3 is 13 residues long. In DNA, the CDR3 is TGTGCCAGCAGACGGGGACAGTACAATGAGCAGTTCTTC. Protein product: CASRRGQYNEQFF. The variable domain in full, completed from reference TRBV28 and TRBJ2-1, reads DVKVTQSSRYLVKRTGEKVFLECVQDMDHENMFWYRQDPGLGLRLIYFSYDVKMKEKGDIPEGYSVSREKKERFSLILESASTNQTSMYLCASRRGQYNEQFFGPGTRLTVL.

The genes are TRBV30 and TRBJ2-7, with TRBD2 identical over 12 bases. The trim removed 4 bases at V and 0 bases at J, leaving 7 bases unmatched. CDR3 length: 16 amino acids. CDR1 is GTSNPN, CDR2 SVGIG, per germline (reference sequence). CDR3 residues: CAWTSGRAKISYEQYF. Written as DNA, the CDR3 is TGTGCCTGGACTAGCGGGAGGGCCAAAATCTCCTACGAGCAGTACTTC.

The chain links TRBV5-6 to TRBJ1-3; TRBD1 matches at 8 bases. V lost 4 bases, J lost 2 bases, and 5 bases stayed unmatched. The V gene's germline CDR1 is SGHDT and CDR2 YYEEEE. This CDR3 is 15 amino acids long. The DNA for the CDR3 is TGTGCCAGCAGCCGCTGGACAGGGCCTGGAAACACCATATATTTT. Its protein product is CASSRWTGPGNTIYF.

This chain links TRBV7-9 with TRBJ2-5; 7 nucleotides line up with TRBD1. The ends lost 3 bases at V and 4 bases at J; junction bases unmatched: 2. The germline gives CDR1 SEHNR, CDR2 FQNEAQ (reference sequence). CDR3 size: 13 residues. In DNA, the CDR3 is TGTGCCAGCAGCTTTACAGGGGCAGAGACCCAGTACTTC. Translated: CASSFTGAETQYF.

V is TRBV30 and J is TRBJ2-1; 9 nucleotides line up with TRBD2. Germline V gene lookup returns CDR1 GTSNPN and CDR2 SVGIG (reference sequence). With 2 bases clipped from V and 5 bases from J, the junction kept 10 bases outside the gene matches. The CDR3 length is 16 residues. The CDR3 protein is CAWSFTTSGGDNEQFF. CDR3 sequence (DNA): TGTGCCTGGAGTTTCACGACTAGCGGTGGGGACAATGAGCAGTTCTTC.

The chain recombines TRBV7-2 with TRBJ2-1; the D gene is possibly TRBD2 (6 bases). V lost 2 bases, J lost 12 bases, and 23 bases lay in between. There are 16 residues in the CDR3. Germline V gives CDR1 SGHTA, CDR2 FQGNSA. The CDR3 DNA reads as TGTGCCAGCAGCTTACAGGGTGGAGGGTGGGCCGGTAGGCAGTTCTTC. It translates to CASSLQGGGWAGRQFF.

The chain joins TRBV9 to TRBJ2-1, with 7 bases lining up with TRBD2. The CDR3 loop spans 14 amino acids. V was pared by 4 bases and J by 9 bases, with 10 bases of the junction left unmatched. CDR1 is SGDLS, CDR2 YYNGEE, per germline. CDR3 bases: TGTGCCAGCAGCCTTAGGGATAGCGGGTCTGAGCAGTTCTTC. It is translated as CASSLRDSGSEQFF. Full variable domain (outside the CDR3, taken from reference TRBV9 and TRBJ2-1): DSGVTQTPKHLITATGQRVTLRCSPRSGDLSVYWYQQSLDQGLQFLIQYYNGEERAKGNILERFSAQQFPDLHSELNLSSLELGDSALYFCASSLRDSGSEQFFGPGTRLTVL.

J is TRBJ2-3 and V is TRBV9; a possible D gene is TRBD2 (6 bases). This CDR3 has 18 amino acids. Trimming removed 0 bases at V and 0 bases at J, with 17 bases between. Per germline, CDR1 SGDLS and CDR2 YYNGEE. For the CDR3, the DNA is TGTGCCAGCAGCGTAGGTAGGGGTAGCGGTTCTAGCACAGATACGCAGTATTTT. It specifies CASSVGRGSGSSTDTQYF.